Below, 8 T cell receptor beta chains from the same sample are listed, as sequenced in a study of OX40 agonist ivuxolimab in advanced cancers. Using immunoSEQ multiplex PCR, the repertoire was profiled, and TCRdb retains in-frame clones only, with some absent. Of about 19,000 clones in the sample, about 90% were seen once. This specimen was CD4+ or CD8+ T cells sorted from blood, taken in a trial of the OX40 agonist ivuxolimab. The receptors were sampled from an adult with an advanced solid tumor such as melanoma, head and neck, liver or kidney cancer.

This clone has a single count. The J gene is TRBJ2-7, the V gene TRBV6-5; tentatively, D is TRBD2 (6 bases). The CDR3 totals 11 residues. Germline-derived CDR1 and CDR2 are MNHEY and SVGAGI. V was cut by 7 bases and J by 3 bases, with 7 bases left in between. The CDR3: CASTSVYEQYF. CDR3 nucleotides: TGTGCCAGCACTAGCGTCTACGAGCAGTACTTC.

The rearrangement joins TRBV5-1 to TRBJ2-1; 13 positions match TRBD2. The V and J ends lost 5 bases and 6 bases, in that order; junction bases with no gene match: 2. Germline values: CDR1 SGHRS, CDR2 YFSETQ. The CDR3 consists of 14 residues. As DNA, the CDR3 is TGCGCCAGCAGACTAGCGGGGGGGCTCAATGAGCAGTTCTTC. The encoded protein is CASRLAGGLNEQFF.

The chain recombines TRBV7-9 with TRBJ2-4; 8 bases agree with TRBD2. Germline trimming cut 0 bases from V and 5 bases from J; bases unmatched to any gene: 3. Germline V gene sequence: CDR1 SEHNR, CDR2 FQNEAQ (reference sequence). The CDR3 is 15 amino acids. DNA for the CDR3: TGTGCCAGCAGCTTAGCCGGGGGGGCCGAAAACATTCAGTACTTC. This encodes CASSLAGGAENIQYF.

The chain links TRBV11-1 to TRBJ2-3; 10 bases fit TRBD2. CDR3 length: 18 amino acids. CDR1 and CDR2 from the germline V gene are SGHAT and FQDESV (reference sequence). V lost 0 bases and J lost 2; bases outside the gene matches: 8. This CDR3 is CASSLAPASGRLTDTQYF. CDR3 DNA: TGTGCCAGCAGCTTAGCTCCGGCTAGCGGGAGACTCACAGATACGCAGTATTTT.

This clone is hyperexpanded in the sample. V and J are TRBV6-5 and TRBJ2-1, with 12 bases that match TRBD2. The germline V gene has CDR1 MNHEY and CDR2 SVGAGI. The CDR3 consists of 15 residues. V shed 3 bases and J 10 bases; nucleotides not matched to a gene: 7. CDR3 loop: CASSYGRLAGAEQFF. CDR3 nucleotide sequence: TGTGCCAGCAGTTATGGGAGACTAGCGGGGGCGGAGCAGTTCTTC.

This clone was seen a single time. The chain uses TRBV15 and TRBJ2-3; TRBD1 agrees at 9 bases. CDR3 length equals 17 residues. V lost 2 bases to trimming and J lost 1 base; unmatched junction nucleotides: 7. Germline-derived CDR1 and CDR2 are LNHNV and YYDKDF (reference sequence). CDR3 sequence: CATSRPWTGDGTDTQYF. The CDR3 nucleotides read TGTGCCACCAGCAGACCCTGGACAGGGGATGGCACAGATACGCAGTATTTT.

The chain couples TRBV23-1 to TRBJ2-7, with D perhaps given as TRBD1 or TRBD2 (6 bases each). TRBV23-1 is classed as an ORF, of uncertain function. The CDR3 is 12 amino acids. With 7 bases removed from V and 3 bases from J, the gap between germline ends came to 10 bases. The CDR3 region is CASKGGFYEQYF. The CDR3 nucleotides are TGCGCCAGCAAAGGGGGGTTCTACGAGCAGTACTTC.

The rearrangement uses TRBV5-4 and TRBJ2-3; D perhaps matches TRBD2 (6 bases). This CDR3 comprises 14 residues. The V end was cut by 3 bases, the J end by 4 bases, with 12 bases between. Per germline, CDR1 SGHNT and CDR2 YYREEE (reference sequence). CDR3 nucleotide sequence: TGTGCCAGCAGCTCGGCTAGCGCCCCAGATACGCAGTATTTT. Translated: CASSSASAPDTQYF.